This T cell receptor beta chain derives from a study of beta chain features in type 1 diabetes. Overall study: The patients were much like the healthy donors in age, gender and cell yields.

Germline lookup yields CDR1 SGHTA and CDR2 FQGNSA. This CDR3 has 12 residues. The germline V and J ends were trimmed by 8 bases and 1 base, with 6 bases remaining between them. Isolated RNA was reverse transcribed in full, so expressed TCRB transcripts were sequenced. Libraries were prepared by immunoSEQ multiplex PCR; TCRdb keeps only in-frame clonotypes and omits some of them. Of about half a million clones in the sample, about an eighth are singletons; the top ten hold more than 0.045%. Specimen: naive CD4+ T cells from blood. This TCR derives from a woman aged 18-29 years in good health. The chain couples TRBV7-2 to TRBJ2-4, with D uncertain. In nucleotides, the CDR3 is TGTGCCAGCTCCGAGGCCAAAAACATTCAGTACTTC. Its protein is CASSEAKNIQYF.